Listed here are 13 T cell receptor beta chains from one sample, sequenced in a study of blood T cell repertoires in COVID-19. Repertoires were generated with immunoSEQ multiplex PCR, while TCRdb's copy carries only in-frame clones and drops some. Among 450,000 to 500,000 clones listed, roughly 87% were seen once. Sample: PBMCs or T cells enriched from blood (not recorded which). The receptors derive from a woman between 18 and 30 years old who had recovered from COVID-19.

The rearrangement links TRBV3-1 (or the pseudogene TRBV3-2) to TRBJ2-7; the D gene is possibly TRBD1 (5 bases). The CDR3 loop spans 15 amino acids. Germline loops: CDR1 LGHDT, CDR2 YNNKEL (reference sequence). Trimming shortened V by 1 base and J by 0 bases, and 10 bases separated the two germline ends. DNA of the CDR3: TGTGCCAGCAGCCAAGGGAGTGACAGCTCCTACGAGCAGTACTTC. It is translated as CASSQGSDSSYEQYF.

The J gene is TRBJ2-1, the V gene TRBV14; 7 bases align to TRBD2. Germline-derived CDR1 and CDR2 are SGHDN and FVKESK. V gave up 1 base and J gave up 6 bases; unmatched junction bases: 6. The CDR3 is made up of 15 amino acids. CDR3 residues: CASSQGLALLNEQFF. CDR3 coding DNA: TGTGCCAGCAGCCAAGGACTAGCCCTACTCAATGAGCAGTTCTTC.

This clone has a single count. The same CDR3 can be traced to other DNA sequences in this sample. The chain employs TRBV2 and TRBJ1-1, with 9 bases aligning to TRBD1. From germline, CDR1 is SNHLY and CDR2 FYNNEI. The CDR3 contains 13 residues. V lost 5 bases, J lost 4 bases, and 2 bases stayed unmatched. The CDR3 sequence is CASSPDRGTEAFF. DNA of the CDR3: TGTGCCAGCAGTCCGGACAGGGGCACTGAAGCTTTCTTT. The full variable domain, completed using reference TRBV2 and TRBJ1-1, is EPEVTQTPSHQVTQMGQEVILRCVPISNHLYFYWYRQILGQKVEFLVSFYNNEISEKSEIFDDQFSVERPDGSNFTLKIRSTKLEDSAMYFCASSPDRGTEAFFGQGTRLTVV.

As concerns this clone: Additional DNA sequences in this sample encode the identical CDR3. The J gene is TRBJ1-6, the V gene TRBV3-1 (or the pseudogene TRBV3-2), with D perhaps TRBD1 (5 bases). V shed 2 bases and J shed 7 bases, with 9 bases lying between them. The CDR3 consists of 14 residues. CDR1 and CDR2 (germline): LGHDT, YNNKEL (reference sequence). The CDR3 sequence: CASSQRQGNSPLHF. The CDR3 coding sequence is TGTGCCAGCAGCCAAAGGCAGGGAAATTCACCCCTCCACTTT.

This clone came up a few times. The chain employs TRBV7-9 and TRBJ1-1; D gene ambiguous. Germline CDR1 and CDR2: SEHNR and FQNEAQ (reference sequence). The CDR3 is 15 amino acids. Trimming stripped 0 bases from V and 3 bases from J, with 11 bases between. CDR3 in DNA: TGTGCCAGCAGCTTAGCCCTCGGGGTATACACTGAAGCTTTCTTT. It encodes CASSLALGVYTEAFF.

The chain recombines TRBV19 with TRBJ2-7; D possibly corresponds to TRBD1 (6 bases). Between the trimmed V and J ends, which lost 4 bases and 2 bases, there was a span of 18 bases. The CDR3 has 16 amino acids. The germline gives CDR1 LNHDA, CDR2 SQIVND (reference sequence). The CDR3 region is CASSTVTGKNPYEQYF. DNA of the CDR3: TGTGCCAGTAGTACGGTTACAGGGAAGAATCCCTACGAGCAGTACTTC.

This clone was found a few times. The rearrangement joins TRBV2 to TRBJ1-5; D might be TRBD1 (5 bases). V was clipped by 4 bases and J by 2 bases, with 15 bases between them. CDR1 SNHLY and CDR2 FYNNEI come from the germline V gene. The CDR3 consists of 16 residues. CDR3 DNA sequence: TGTGCCAGCAGTGGCCAAGGGGTGATTGGCAATCAGCCCCAGCATTTT. Its translation is CASSGQGVIGNQPQHF. The complete variable domain, with remaining parts taken from reference TRBV2 and TRBJ1-5, reads EPEVTQTPSHQVTQMGQEVILRCVPISNHLYFYWYRQILGQKVEFLVSFYNNEISEKSEIFDDQFSVERPDGSNFTLKIRSTKLEDSAMYFCASSGQGVIGNQPQHFGDGTRLSIL.

This chain uses TRBV7-9 with TRBJ1-1; possible D gene TRBD1, 6 bases. Per the germline V gene, CDR1 is SEHNR and CDR2 is FQNEAQ (reference sequence). This CDR3 contains 15 residues. V shed 6 bases and J shed 3 bases, with 17 bases lying between them. The CDR3 nucleotides are TGTGCCAGCAGTCCACGTACAGGGCTGGACACTGAAGCTTTCTTT. This sequence encodes CASSPRTGLDTEAFF.

This clone was picked up one time. The chain carries TRBV5-5 and TRBJ1-2; D not certain. The germline V gene encodes CDR1 SGHKS and CDR2 YYEKEE (reference sequence). V was trimmed by 1 base and J by 0 bases, leaving 7 bases between them. This CDR3 has 14 amino acids. The CDR3 DNA reads TGTGCCAGCAGCTTGTTTCGGGCTAACTATGGCTACACCTTC. It translates to CASSLFRANYGYTF.

V usage is TRBV5-4 and J usage is TRBJ1-2, with a possible D match to TRBD1 (5 bases). This CDR3 contains 17 residues. V lost 1 base and J 3 bases, leaving 19 bases between the germline ends. In germline, CDR1 is SGHNT, CDR2 YYREEE (reference sequence). The CDR3 region is CASSLPTGRGSDYGYTF. DNA of the CDR3: TGTGCCAGCAGCTTGCCGACGGGTAGGGGCTCCGACTATGGCTACACCTTC. Based on the CDR3 plus reference TRBV5-4 and TRBJ1-2, the full variable domain is ETGVTQSPTHLIKTRGQQVTLRCSSQSGHNTVSWYQQALGQGPQFIFQYYREEENGRGNFPPRFSGLQFPNYSSELNVNALELDDSALYLCASSLPTGRGSDYGYTFGSGTRLTVV.

Notes on this clone: This sample includes further DNA sequences coding for the same CDR3. The CDR3 loop is CASSPTGGYEQYF. In DNA, the CDR3 is TGTGCCAGCAGTCCCACAGGGGGCTACGAGCAGTACTTC. The chain employs TRBV14 and TRBJ2-7; 8 positions match TRBD1. J was trimmed by 3 bases and V by 6 bases; bases with no gene match: 4. The V gene's germline CDR1 is SGHDN and CDR2 FVKESK. This CDR3 contains 13 residues.

The chain carries TRBV7-3 and TRBJ1-1; 8 nucleotides line up with TRBD1. Germline CDR1 is SGHTA and CDR2 is FQGTGA. The CDR3 is made up of 14 amino acids. V trimming: 5 bases; J trimming: 3 bases; junction bases outside the gene matches: 5. For the CDR3, the DNA is TGTGCCAGCAGCCCCTCGGGACAGGACACTGAAGCTTTCTTT. As protein: CASSPSGQDTEAFF.

The chain recombines TRBV2 with TRBJ2-6, with D perhaps matching TRBD1 (5 bases). The CDR3 consists of 17 residues. V gave up 2 bases and J gave up 0 bases, with 11 bases separating them. Germline V gene sequence: CDR1 SNHLY, CDR2 FYNNEI. CDR3 nucleotide sequence: TGTGCCAGCAGTGAACAACAGGTCTACTCTGGGGCCAACGTCCTGACTTTC. This encodes CASSEQQVYSGANVLTF.